These 6 T cell receptor beta chains share one sample of origin, sequenced in a study of cytomegalovirus exposure and HLA in healthy donors. The data were produced by immunoSEQ multiplex PCR, yet TCRdb's version contains in-frame clones alone and is incomplete. The sample records 150,000 to 200,000 clones, roughly nine tenths being singletons. Sequencing was performed on PBMCs. The receptors here all came from a man aged 18 to 30 in good health and CMV-seropositive.

The J gene is TRBJ1-4, the V gene TRBV7-9; 7 bases map to TRBD1. The V gene end was trimmed by 5 bases and the J gene end by 6 bases; junction bases not matched to a gene: 9. This CDR3 comprises 15 residues. Germline loops: CDR1 SEHNR, CDR2 FQNEAQ (reference sequence). The DNA of the CDR3 is TGTGCCAGCAGCCGATCAGGGGGGCCTGATGAAAAACTGTTTTTT. Protein product: CASSRSGGPDEKLFF. Combining the CDR3 with reference TRBV7-9 and TRBJ1-4 gives the whole variable domain DTGVSQNPRHKITKRGQNVTFRCDPISEHNRLYWYRQTLGQGPEFLTYFQNEAQLEKSRLLSDRFSAERPKGSFSTLEIQRTEQGDSAMYLCASSRSGGPDEKLFFGSGTQLSVL.

The chain is built from TRBV4-2 and TRBJ2-3; TRBD2 matches 7 bases. The CDR3 covers 16 residues. J was trimmed by 4 bases and V by 0 bases; bases with no gene match: 7. CDR1 is LGHNA, CDR2 YNFKEQ, per germline. For the CDR3, the DNA is TGTGCCAGCAGCCAAGACATGGCGGGGGAGGCAGATACGCAGTATTTT. Encoded protein: CASSQDMAGEADTQYF.

The chain uses TRBV5-6 and TRBJ1-2; 12 bases agree with TRBD1. The CDR3 runs 14 residues. Germline assignment: CDR1 SGHDT and CDR2 YYEEEE. J was trimmed by 8 bases and V by 4 bases; bases with no gene match: 6. In nucleotides, the CDR3 is TGTGCCAGCAGCGGATGGGACAGGGGGCAGGGCTACACCTTC. It specifies CASSGWDRGQGYTF.

The V gene is TRBV9, the J gene TRBJ1-6, with 7 positions matching TRBD1. Trimming at V came to 3 bases and at J to 6 bases, leaving 9 bases not matched to a gene. The CDR3 spans 16 residues. The germline gives CDR1 SGDLS, CDR2 YYNGEE. As DNA, the CDR3 is TGTGCCAGCAGCGGTGCCCCAAAGGGGGCTAATTCACCCCTCCACTTT. Protein: CASSGAPKGANSPLHF. Looking up the rest from reference TRBV9 and TRBJ1-6 gives the full variable domain: DSGVTQTPKHLITATGQRVTLRCSPRSGDLSVYWYQQSLDQGLQFLIQYYNGEERAKGNILERFSAQQFPDLHSELNLSSLELGDSALYFCASSGAPKGANSPLHFGNGTRLTVT.

The V call is TRBV18, the J call TRBJ1-2; D possibly corresponds to TRBD1 (5 bases). The germline V and J ends were trimmed by 6 bases and 5 bases, with 7 bases remaining between them. The CDR3 runs to 11 residues. The germline CDR1 and CDR2 sequences are KGHSH and LQKENI. CDR3 sequence (DNA): TGTGCCAGCTCGGAGGGGTATGGCTACACCTTC. This encodes CASSEGYGYTF.

The chain carries TRBV11-2 and TRBJ2-7; TRBD2 is a possible D gene (5 bases). V was clipped by 4 bases and J by 2 bases, with 6 bases between them. CDR1 is SGHAT and CDR2 is FQNNGV in the germline V gene. CDR3 size: 12 residues. In DNA, the CDR3 is TGTGCCAGCAGCTACGGGACCTACGAGCAGTACTTC. This codes for CASSYGTYEQYF.